This T cell receptor beta chain was sequenced during a study of T cell responses to AZD1222 COVID-19 vaccine. Germline-derived CDR1 and CDR2 are SGHAT and FQDESV (reference sequence). With 7 bases clipped from V and 2 bases from J, the junction kept 8 bases outside the gene matches. This CDR3 region has 15 residues. TCRdb keeps only in-frame clones here, not all; method: immunoSEQ multiplex PCR. Among 95,000 to 150,000 clones listed, around 83% were seen once. Whole-study results and caveats: The donor group comprised mostly white British people and more females; the analysis possibly underestimated clonal diversity. Vaccination with two AZD1222 doses was followed by a rise in Spike-specific TCR breadth and depth.

About this clone: What it binds is unknown.

Sequences were derived from peripheral blood, sampled 28 days after the second AZD1222 dose. The sequence was obtained from an adult who received the AZD1222 COVID-19 vaccine. The gene calls are TRBV11-1 and TRBJ2-5; 9 bases match TRBD2. CDR3 nucleotide sequence: TGTGCCAGCACCGCAGGCGGGGGGGCGCAAGAGACCCAGTACTTC. Translated: CASTAGGGAQETQYF.